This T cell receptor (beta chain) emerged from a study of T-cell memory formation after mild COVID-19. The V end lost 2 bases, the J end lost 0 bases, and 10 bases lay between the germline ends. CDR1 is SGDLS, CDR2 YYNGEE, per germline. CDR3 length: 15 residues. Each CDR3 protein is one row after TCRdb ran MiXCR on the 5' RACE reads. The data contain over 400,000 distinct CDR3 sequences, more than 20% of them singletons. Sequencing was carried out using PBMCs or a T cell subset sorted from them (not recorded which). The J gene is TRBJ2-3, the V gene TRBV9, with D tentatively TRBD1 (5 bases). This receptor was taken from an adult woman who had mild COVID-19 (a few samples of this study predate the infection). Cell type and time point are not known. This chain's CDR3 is CASSVDSPSTDTQYF. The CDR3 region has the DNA TGTGCCAGCAGCGTCGACAGTCCTAGCACAGATACGCAGTATTTT.